This TCR beta chain was profiled in a study of T cells after yellow fever vaccination. With regard to this clonotype: As yet, its antigen is unknown.

Study observations and caveats: Primary-vaccination clones mostly resurfaced post-booster (96% CD4, 75% to 90% CD8).

Trimming shortened V by 8 bases and J by 0 bases, and 14 bases separated the two germline ends. There are 15 residues in the CDR3. CDR1 MDHEN and CDR2 SYDVKM come from the germline V gene. TCR cDNA, made by 5'RACE template switching, carried an added universal primer site and UMIs. Each CDR3 protein gets one entry after TCRdb re-called the 5' RACE reads with MiXCR. This table holds about 360,000 distinct CDR3 sequences, 6.2% found once. This clonotype originated in a man younger than 45 who received the YFV17D yellow fever vaccine. V gene TRBV28 combines with J gene TRBJ2-4; perhaps TRBD2 as D (5 bases). Sequences were derived from PBMCs, sampled 5 days after the yellow fever booster vaccination. The CDR3 is CASGSPPQAKNIQYF. Written as DNA, the CDR3 is TGTGCCAGCGGGAGTCCACCCCAAGCCAAAAACATTCAGTACTTC.